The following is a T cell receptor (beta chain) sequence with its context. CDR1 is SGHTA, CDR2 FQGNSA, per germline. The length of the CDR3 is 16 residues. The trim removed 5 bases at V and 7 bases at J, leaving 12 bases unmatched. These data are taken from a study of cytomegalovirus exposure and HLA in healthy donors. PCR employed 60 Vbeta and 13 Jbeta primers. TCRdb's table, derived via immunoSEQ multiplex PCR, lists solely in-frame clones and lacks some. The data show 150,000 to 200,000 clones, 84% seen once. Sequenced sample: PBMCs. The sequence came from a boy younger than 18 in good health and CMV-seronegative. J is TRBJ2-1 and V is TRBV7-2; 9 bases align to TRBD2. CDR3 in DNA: TGTGCCAGCAGCGATTCCCGACTAGCGGCCTTTAATGAGCAGTTCTTC. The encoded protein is CASSDSRLAAFNEQFF.